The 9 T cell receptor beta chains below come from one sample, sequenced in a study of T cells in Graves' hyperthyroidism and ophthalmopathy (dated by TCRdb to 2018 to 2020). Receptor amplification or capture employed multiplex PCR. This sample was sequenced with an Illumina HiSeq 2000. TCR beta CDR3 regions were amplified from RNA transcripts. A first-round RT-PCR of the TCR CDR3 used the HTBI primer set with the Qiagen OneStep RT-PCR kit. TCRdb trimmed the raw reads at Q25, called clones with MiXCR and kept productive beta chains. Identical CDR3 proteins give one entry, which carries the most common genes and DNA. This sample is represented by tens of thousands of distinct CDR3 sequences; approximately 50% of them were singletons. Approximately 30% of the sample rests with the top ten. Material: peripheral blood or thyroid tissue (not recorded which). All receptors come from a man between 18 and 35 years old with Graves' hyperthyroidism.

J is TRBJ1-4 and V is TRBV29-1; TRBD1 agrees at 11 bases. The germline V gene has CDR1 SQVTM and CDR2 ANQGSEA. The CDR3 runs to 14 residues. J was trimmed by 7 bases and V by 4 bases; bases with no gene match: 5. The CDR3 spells CSVGTGGVGEKLFF. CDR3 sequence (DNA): TGCAGCGTTGGGACAGGGGGCGTCGGTGAAAAACTGTTTTTT. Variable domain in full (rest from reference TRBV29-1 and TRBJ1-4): SAVISQKPSRDICQRGTSLTIQCQVDSQVTMMFWYRQQPGQSLTLIATANQGSEATYESGFVIDKFPISRPNLTFSTLTVSNMSPEDSSIYLCSVGTGGVGEKLFFGSGTQLSVL.

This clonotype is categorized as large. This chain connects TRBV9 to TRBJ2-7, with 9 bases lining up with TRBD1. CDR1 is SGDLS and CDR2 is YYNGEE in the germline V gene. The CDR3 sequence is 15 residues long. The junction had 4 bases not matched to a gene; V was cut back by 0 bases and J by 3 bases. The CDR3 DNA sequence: TGTGCCAGCAGCGTAGAATCGGGACAGGGCTACGAGCAGTACTTC. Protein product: CASSVESGQGYEQYF. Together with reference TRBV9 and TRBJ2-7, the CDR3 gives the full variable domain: DSGVTQTPKHLITATGQRVTLRCSPRSGDLSVYWYQQSLDQGLQFLIQYYNGEERAKGNILERFSAQQFPDLHSELNLSSLELGDSALYFCASSVESGQGYEQYFGPGTRLTVT.

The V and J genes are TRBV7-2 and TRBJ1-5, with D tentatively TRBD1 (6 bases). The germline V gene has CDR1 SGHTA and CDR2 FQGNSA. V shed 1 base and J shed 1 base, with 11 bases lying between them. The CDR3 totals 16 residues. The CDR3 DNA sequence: TGTGCCAGCAGCTTAGGCGGCAGGGGAAGCAATCAGCCCCAGCATTTT. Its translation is CASSLGGRGSNQPQHF.

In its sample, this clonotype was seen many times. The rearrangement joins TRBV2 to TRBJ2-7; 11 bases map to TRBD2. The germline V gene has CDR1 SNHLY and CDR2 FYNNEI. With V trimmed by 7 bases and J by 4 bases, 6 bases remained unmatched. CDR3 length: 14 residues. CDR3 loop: CASKVAGGAYEQYF. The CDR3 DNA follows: TGTGCCAGCAAAGTAGCGGGAGGGGCGTACGAGCAGTACTTC. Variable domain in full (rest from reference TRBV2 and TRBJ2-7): EPEVTQTPSHQVTQMGQEVILRCVPISNHLYFYWYRQILGQKVEFLVSFYNNEISEKSEIFDDQFSVERPDGSNFTLKIRSTKLEDSAMYFCASKVAGGAYEQYFGPGTRLTVT.

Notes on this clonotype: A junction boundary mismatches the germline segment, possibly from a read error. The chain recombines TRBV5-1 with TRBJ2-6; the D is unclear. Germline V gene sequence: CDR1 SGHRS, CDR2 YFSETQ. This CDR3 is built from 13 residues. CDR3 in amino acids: CASSLYSMNTEAF. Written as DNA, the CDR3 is TGCGCCAGCAGCTTGTACAGCATGAACACTGAAGCTTTC.

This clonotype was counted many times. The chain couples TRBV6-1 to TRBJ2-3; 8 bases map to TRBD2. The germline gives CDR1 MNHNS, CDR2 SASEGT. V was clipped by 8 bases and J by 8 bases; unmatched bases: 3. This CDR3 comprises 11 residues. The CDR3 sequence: CASGAGVTQYF. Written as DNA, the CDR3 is TGTGCCAGCGGAGCGGGGGTTACGCAGTATTTT.

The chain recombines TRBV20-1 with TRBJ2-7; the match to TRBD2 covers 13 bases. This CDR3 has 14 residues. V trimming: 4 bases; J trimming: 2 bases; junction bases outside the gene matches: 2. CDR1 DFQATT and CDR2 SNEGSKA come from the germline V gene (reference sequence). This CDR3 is CSATGTSGTYEQYF. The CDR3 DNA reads TGCAGTGCTACCGGGACTAGCGGGACCTACGAGCAGTACTTC.

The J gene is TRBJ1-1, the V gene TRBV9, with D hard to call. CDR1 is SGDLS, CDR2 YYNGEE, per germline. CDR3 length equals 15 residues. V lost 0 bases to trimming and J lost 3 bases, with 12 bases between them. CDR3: CASSVAILRDTEAFF. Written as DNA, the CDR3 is TGTGCCAGCAGCGTAGCCATACTAAGGGACACTGAAGCTTTCTTT.

The CDR3 DNA reads TGCAGTGCTGATGATCCGGGACAAAATCAGCCCCAGCATTTT. Its translation is CSADDPGQNQPQHF. This chain uses TRBV20-1 with TRBJ1-5; weak D call: TRBD1 (6 bases). Germline V lookup: CDR1 DFQATT, CDR2 SNEGSKA (reference sequence). The CDR3 extends over 14 amino acids. The V end was cut by 5 bases, the J end by 4 bases, with 15 bases between.